This TCR beta chain was identified in a study of blood T cell repertoires in COVID-19. Overall study context: Spain, Italy and the United States supplied samples that represented acute and convalescent COVID-19. T cells, B-cell-depleted T cells, or PBMCs supplied cDNA or gDNA.

As originally analysed: From reference gene primer amplification, estimates of nucleated cell counts were derived. Sequencing was performed with immunoSEQ multiplex PCR; in TCRdb, only in-frame clones are kept and a portion is missing. The V and J calls and clone size were taken over from that table, and D and trimming were inferred from the DNA. This sample carries approximately 150,000 clones, roughly nine tenths of them seen once, and the ten largest clones take 15% to 20%. The junction had 2 bases not matched to a gene; V was cut back by 6 bases and J by 2 bases. Germline V gene lookup returns CDR1 SNHLY and CDR2 FYNNEI. The CDR3 has 13 residues.

This receptor was identified in a man aged 55 to 70 with active or convalescent COVID-19. V is TRBV2 and J is TRBJ2-7; 9 nucleotides line up with TRBD1. The sample comprised peripheral blood. CDR3 protein: CASRGTGTYEQYF. DNA of the CDR3: TGTGCCAGCAGAGGGACAGGGACCTACGAGCAGTACTTC. The whole variable domain, filled in from reference TRBV2 and TRBJ2-7, reads EPEVTQTPSHQVTQMGQEVILRCVPISNHLYFYWYRQILGQKVEFLVSFYNNEISEKSEIFDDQFSVERPDGSNFTLKIRSTKLEDSAMYFCASRGTGTYEQYFGPGTRLTVT.